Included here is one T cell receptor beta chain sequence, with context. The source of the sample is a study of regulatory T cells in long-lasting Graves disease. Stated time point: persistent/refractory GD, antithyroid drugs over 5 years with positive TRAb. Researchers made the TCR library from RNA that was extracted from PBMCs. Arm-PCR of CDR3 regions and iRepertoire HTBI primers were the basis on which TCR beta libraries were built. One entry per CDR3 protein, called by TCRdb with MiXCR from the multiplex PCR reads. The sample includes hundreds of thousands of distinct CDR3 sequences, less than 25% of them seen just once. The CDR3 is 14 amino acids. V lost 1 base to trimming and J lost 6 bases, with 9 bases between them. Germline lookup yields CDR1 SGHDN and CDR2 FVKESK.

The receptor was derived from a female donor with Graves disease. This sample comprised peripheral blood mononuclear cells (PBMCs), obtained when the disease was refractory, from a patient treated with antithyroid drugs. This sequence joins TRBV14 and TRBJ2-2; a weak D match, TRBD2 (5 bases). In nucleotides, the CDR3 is TGTGCCAGCAGCCAAGTCGGAGGTCCCGGGGAGCTGTTTTTT. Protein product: CASSQVGGPGELFF.